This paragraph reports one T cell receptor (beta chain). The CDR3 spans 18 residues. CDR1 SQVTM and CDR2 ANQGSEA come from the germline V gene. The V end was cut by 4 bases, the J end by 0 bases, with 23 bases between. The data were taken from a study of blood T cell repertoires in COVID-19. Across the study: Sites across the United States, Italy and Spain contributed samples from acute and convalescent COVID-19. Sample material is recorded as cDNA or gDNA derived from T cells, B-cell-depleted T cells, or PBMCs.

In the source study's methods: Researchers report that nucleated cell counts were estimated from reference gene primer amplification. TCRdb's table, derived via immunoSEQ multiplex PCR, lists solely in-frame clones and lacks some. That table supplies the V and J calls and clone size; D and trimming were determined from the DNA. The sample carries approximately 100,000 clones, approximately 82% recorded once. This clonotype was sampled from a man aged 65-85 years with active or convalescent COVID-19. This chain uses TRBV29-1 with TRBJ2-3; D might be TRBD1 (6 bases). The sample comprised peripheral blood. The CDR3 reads CSVVGQHTAGASTDTQYF. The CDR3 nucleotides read TGCAGCGTTGTTGGACAGCATACCGCGGGTGCTAGCACAGATACGCAGTATTTT.